This T cell receptor (beta chain) was observed in a study of cytomegalovirus exposure and HLA in healthy donors. With 60 Vbeta and 13 Jbeta primers, the PCR was carried out. The method was immunoSEQ multiplex PCR; TCRdb's version includes in-frame clones alone and lacks a portion of them. This table lists around 200,000 clones. Germline V lookup: CDR1 GTSNPN, CDR2 SVGIG (reference sequence). The CDR3 sequence is 15 residues long. V gave up 2 bases and J gave up 7 bases; unmatched junction bases: 13. In regard to this clone: Its matching antigen is unknown.

Study outcomes and limitations: Later analysis found that TCR beta chains associated with HLA were more clonally expanded than other, equally common chains.

The chain carries TRBV30 and TRBJ1-2, with 7 bases matching TRBD1. This clonotype originated in a woman aged 18 to 35 in good health and CMV-seropositive. The sequenced sample consisted of PBMCs. CDR3 sequence: CAWSYGGGATSGYTF. The CDR3 coding sequence is TGTGCCTGGAGTTACGGAGGGGGCGCGACGAGTGGCTACACCTTC.